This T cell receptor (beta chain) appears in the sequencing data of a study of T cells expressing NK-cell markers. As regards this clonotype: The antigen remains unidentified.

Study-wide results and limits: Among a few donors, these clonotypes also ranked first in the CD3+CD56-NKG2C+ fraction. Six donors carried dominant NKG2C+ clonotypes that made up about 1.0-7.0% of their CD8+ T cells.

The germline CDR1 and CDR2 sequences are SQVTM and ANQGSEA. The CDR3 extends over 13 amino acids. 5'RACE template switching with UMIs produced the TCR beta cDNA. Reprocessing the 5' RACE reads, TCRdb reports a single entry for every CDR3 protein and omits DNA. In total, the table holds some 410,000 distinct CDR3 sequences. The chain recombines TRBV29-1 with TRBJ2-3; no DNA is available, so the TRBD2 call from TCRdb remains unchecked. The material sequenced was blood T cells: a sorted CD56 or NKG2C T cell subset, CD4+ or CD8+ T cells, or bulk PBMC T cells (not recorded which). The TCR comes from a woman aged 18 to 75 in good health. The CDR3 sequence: CSVTSGRADTQYF.